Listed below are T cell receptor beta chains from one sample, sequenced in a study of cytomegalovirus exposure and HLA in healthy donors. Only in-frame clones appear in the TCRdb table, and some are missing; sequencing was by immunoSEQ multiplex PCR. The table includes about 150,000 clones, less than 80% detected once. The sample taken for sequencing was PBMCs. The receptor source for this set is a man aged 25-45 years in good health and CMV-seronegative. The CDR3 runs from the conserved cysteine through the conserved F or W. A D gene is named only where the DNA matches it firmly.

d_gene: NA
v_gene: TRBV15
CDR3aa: CATSRDDAGLYEQYF

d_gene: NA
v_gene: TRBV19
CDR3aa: CASSIRGSETQYF

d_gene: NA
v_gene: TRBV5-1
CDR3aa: CASSGVGTNTGELFF

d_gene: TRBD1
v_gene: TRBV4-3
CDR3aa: CASSQDTGGTELVPNTEAFF

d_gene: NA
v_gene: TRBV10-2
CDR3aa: CASSVAGFQPQHF

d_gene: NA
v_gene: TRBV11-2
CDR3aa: CASSHPIGGTEAFF

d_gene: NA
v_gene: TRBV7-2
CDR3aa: CASSSDPGSQETQYF

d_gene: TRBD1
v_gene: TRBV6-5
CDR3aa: CASSYSIGQGVMEQFF

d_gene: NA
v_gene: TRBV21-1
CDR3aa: CASSKEPRGWLGYTF

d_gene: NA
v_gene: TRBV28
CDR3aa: CASSYGGGGGYTF

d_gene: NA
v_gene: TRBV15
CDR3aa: CATSEGGGSYNEQFF

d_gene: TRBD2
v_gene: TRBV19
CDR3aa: CASSIYQRGGLKTQYF

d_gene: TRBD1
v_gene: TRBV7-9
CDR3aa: CASTTTSGQGIYEQYF

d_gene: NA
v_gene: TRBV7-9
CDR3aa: CATRERFAEAFF